This T cell receptor beta chain was documented in a study of T cell responses to AZD1222 COVID-19 vaccine. Germline V lookup: CDR1 MNHEY, CDR2 SVGAGI. The ends were cut back, 4 bases at V and 0 bases at J, with 12 bases in the middle. The CDR3 consists of 16 residues. Here immunoSEQ multiplex PCR was the method, and the copy in TCRdb shows in-frame clones only, minus some. The table includes about 180,000 clones, 80% to 95% detected once. The sequenced sample was peripheral blood, obtained 28 days after the second dose of the MenACWY control vaccine. This sequence was found in an adult who received the MenACWY meningococcal vaccine as a control. The V gene is TRBV6-5, the J gene TRBJ2-2; D is ambiguous. CDR3 coding DNA: TGTGCCAGCAGTTTGTCGGCGATTTCGAACACCGGGGAGCTGTTTTTT. It yields the protein CASSLSAISNTGELFF.